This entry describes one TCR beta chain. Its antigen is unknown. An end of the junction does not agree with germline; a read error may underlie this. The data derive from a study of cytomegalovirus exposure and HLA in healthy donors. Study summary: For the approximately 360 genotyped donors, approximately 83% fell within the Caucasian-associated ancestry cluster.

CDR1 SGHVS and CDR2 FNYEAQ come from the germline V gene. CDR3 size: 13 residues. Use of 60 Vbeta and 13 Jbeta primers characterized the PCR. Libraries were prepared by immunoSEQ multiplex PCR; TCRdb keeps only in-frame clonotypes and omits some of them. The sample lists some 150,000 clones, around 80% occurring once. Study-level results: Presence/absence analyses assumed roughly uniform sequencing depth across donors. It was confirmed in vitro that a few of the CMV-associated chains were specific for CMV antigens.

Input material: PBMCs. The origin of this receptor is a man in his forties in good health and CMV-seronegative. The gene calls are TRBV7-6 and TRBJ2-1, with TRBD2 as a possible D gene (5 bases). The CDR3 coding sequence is TGTGCCAGCAGCCAGGAGAGGACTCCTAATGGAATCTTC. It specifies CASSQERTPNGIF.